This TCR beta chain is from a study of blood T cell repertoires in COVID-19. The protocol was immunoSEQ multiplex PCR, while the TCRdb copy is restricted to in-frame clones and leaves out a portion. This sample yields about 200,000 clones, of which approximately 87% are seen a single time; 0.6% to 0.9% belongs to the top ten. The V gene end was trimmed by 0 bases and the J gene end by 4 bases; junction bases not matched to a gene: 10. The germline gives CDR1 SGHNT, CDR2 YYREEE (reference sequence). The CDR3 loop spans 18 amino acids. This chain links TRBV5-4 with TRBJ2-3; 11 bases are a match to TRBD2. The source is a woman between 70 and 85 years old with acute or convalescent COVID-19. Input material: peripheral blood. Here the CDR3 reads CASSLEGLAGGAADTQYF. CDR3 bases: TGTGCCAGCAGCTTGGAGGGGCTAGCGGGAGGCGCCGCAGATACGCAGTATTTT.